These T cell receptor beta chains were read from a single sample in a study of T cell repertoires in ileal Crohn's disease. Method: immunoSEQ multiplex PCR; TCRdb's copy keeps in-frame clones and lacks some. The sample holds thousands of clones, roughly 88% seen once. Source material: ileal tissue. These receptors were taken from an adult with Crohn's disease. CDR3s include the opening cysteine and the closing phenylalanine or tryptophan. D genes are given only for firm matches. For some rows the clone size is stated as once, few or many, or as a class when expanded; others skip it.

d_gene: TRBD2
j_gene: TRBJ2-3
abundance: -
v_gene: TRBV10-3
CDR3nt: TGTGCCATCAGTGATCAGGGACTAGCGGACCCTAGCACAGATACGCAGTATTTT
CDR3aa: CAISDQGLADPSTDTQYF

d_gene: -
j_gene: TRBJ2-1
abundance: large
v_gene: TRBV9
CDR3nt: TGTGCCAGCAGCCCATGGACGCCGGAGGGAAAGTGGAATGAGCAGTTCTTC
CDR3aa: CASSPWTPEGKWNEQFF

d_gene: -
j_gene: TRBJ2-7
abundance: few
v_gene: TRBV10-3
CDR3nt: TGTGCCATCAGTGCTAGCGAACATTCCTCCGAGCAGTACTTC
CDR3aa: CAISASEHSSEQYF

d_gene: TRBD1
j_gene: TRBJ1-1
abundance: few
v_gene: TRBV11-3
CDR3nt: TGTGCCAGCAGCGCCTTACAGGGGGCGGCACCTGAAGCTTTCTTT
CDR3aa: CASSALQGAAPEAFF

d_gene: -
j_gene: TRBJ2-6
abundance: large
v_gene: TRBV4-1
CDR3nt: TGCGCCAGCAGCCAAGATGAGGGGGCTGGGGCCAACGTCCTGACTTTC
CDR3aa: CASSQDEGAGANVLTF

d_gene: TRBD2
j_gene: TRBJ2-1
abundance: -
v_gene: TRBV25-1
CDR3nt: TGTGCCAGCAGTGGGACTAGCGGGATTCATGAGCAGTTCTTC
CDR3aa: CASSGTSGIHEQFF

d_gene: -
j_gene: TRBJ1-4
abundance: -
v_gene: TRBV25-1
CDR3nt: TGTGCCAGCAGTGACGGGACACCGATTGAAAAACTGTTTTTT
CDR3aa: CASSDGTPIEKLFF

d_gene: TRBD2
j_gene: TRBJ2-1
abundance: -
v_gene: TRBV7-9
CDR3nt: TGTGCCAGCGCACAGGGTCCCTGGGCCGGGACTAGCGGGAGGAATGAGCAGTTCTTC
CDR3aa: CASAQGPWAGTSGRNEQFF

d_gene: TRBD1
j_gene: TRBJ1-2
abundance: -
v_gene: TRBV6-1
CDR3nt: TGTGCCAGCAGTGGGGGGACAGGGGTTCGTCGGTGGGCTGGCTACACCTTC
CDR3aa: CASSGGTGVRRWAGYTF

d_gene: -
j_gene: TRBJ1-5
abundance: -
v_gene: TRBV6-5
CDR3nt: TGTGCCAGCAGTTATGGGGCGCGCAATCAGCCCCAGCATTTT
CDR3aa: CASSYGARNQPQHF

d_gene: TRBD1
j_gene: TRBJ2-7
abundance: -
v_gene: TRBV30
CDR3nt: TGTGCCTGGAGTGTACTTCGGACAGGCGAAACCTACGAGCAGTACTTC
CDR3aa: CAWSVLRTGETYEQYF

d_gene: TRBD1
j_gene: TRBJ1-1
abundance: -
v_gene: TRBV9
CDR3nt: TGTGCCAGCAGCCCACGGACAGGGGGCAGCACTGAAGCTTTCTTT
CDR3aa: CASSPRTGGSTEAFF

d_gene: -
j_gene: TRBJ2-6
abundance: -
v_gene: TRBV30
CDR3nt: TGTGCCTGGGGCCCGCGGGCCAACGTCCTGACTTTC
CDR3aa: CAWGPRANVLTF

d_gene: -
j_gene: TRBJ2-7
abundance: few
v_gene: TRBV4-1
CDR3nt: TGCGCCAGCAGCCAAGAAGCGGCGGAGTACGAGCAGTACTTC
CDR3aa: CASSQEAAEYEQYF

d_gene: TRBD2
j_gene: TRBJ2-5
abundance: -
v_gene: TRBV4-2
CDR3nt: TGTGCCAGCAGCCAAGACACCCCTCTCGCGGGAGGGCCACAGACCCAGTACTTC
CDR3aa: CASSQDTPLAGGPQTQYF

d_gene: -
j_gene: TRBJ2-5
abundance: -
v_gene: TRBV16
CDR3nt: TGTGCCAGCAGCCAATTAAACTACGAGACCCAGTACTTC
CDR3aa: CASSQLNYETQYF

d_gene: -
j_gene: TRBJ2-2
abundance: -
v_gene: TRBV6-1
CDR3nt: TGTGCCAGCAGTGAATCGGGTTGGAACACCGGGGAGCTGTTTTTT
CDR3aa: CASSESGWNTGELFF

d_gene: TRBD1
j_gene: TRBJ1-2
abundance: -
v_gene: TRBV19
CDR3nt: TGTGCCAGTAGGACAGTAGTGGGACAGGGCATCTATGGCTACACCTTC
CDR3aa: CASRTVVGQGIYGYTF

d_gene: -
j_gene: TRBJ1-5
abundance: -
v_gene: TRBV6-6
CDR3nt: TGTGCCAGCAGTTACTCGACCGGGTCTAGCAATCAGCCCCAGCATTTT
CDR3aa: CASSYSTGSSNQPQHF

d_gene: TRBD2
j_gene: TRBJ2-3
abundance: few
v_gene: TRBV6-4
CDR3nt: TGTGCCAGCAGTGTTAGCGGGAGCACAGATACGCAGTATTTT
CDR3aa: CASSVSGSTDTQYF

d_gene: TRBD2
j_gene: TRBJ2-5
abundance: -
v_gene: TRBV9
CDR3nt: TGTGCCAGCAGCGTAGGGGGGGGAAGGGAGACCCAGTACTTC
CDR3aa: CASSVGGGRETQYF

d_gene: -
j_gene: TRBJ2-5
abundance: -
v_gene: TRBV30
CDR3nt: TGTGCCTGGAGTGGGCGCGGCCAAGAGACCCAGTACTTC
CDR3aa: CAWSGRGQETQYF

d_gene: TRBD2
j_gene: TRBJ2-2
abundance: -
v_gene: TRBV15
CDR3nt: TGTGCCACCAGCAGAGAATCAGGACTAGCGGGGAACACCGGGGAGCTGTTTTTT
CDR3aa: CATSRESGLAGNTGELFF

d_gene: TRBD1
j_gene: TRBJ2-2
abundance: -
v_gene: TRBV10-1
CDR3nt: TGCGCCACCTCAAGCCGGGACAGGGGGCGCGTGGGTAGGGGGGGGACCGGGGAGCTGTTTTTT
CDR3aa: CATSSRDRGRVGRGGTGELFF

d_gene: TRBD2
j_gene: TRBJ2-7
abundance: -
v_gene: TRBV11-3
CDR3nt: TGTGCCAGCAGCGCGGGAGGGCCCTACGAGCAGTACTTC
CDR3aa: CASSAGGPYEQYF

d_gene: -
j_gene: TRBJ1-5
abundance: once
v_gene: TRBV5-6
CDR3nt: TGTGCCAGCAGCTTGGCCGGGGGGAATCAGCCCCAGCATTTT
CDR3aa: CASSLAGGNQPQHF

d_gene: TRBD1
j_gene: TRBJ1-3
abundance: -
v_gene: TRBV4-1
CDR3nt: TGCGCCAGCAGCCCGCTCCGGATTTCCGGACAGGGGCAGCGAGCTGGAAACACCATATATTTT
CDR3aa: CASSPLRISGQGQRAGNTIYF

d_gene: -
j_gene: TRBJ2-1
abundance: -
v_gene: TRBV5-1
CDR3nt: TGCGCCAGCAGCTTGGAGAGAAATGAGCAGTTCTTC
CDR3aa: CASSLERNEQFF

d_gene: -
j_gene: TRBJ1-2
abundance: few
v_gene: TRBV9
CDR3nt: TGTGCCAGCAGCGTCGACACCTCCGTGGGGCGCGGCTACACCTTC
CDR3aa: CASSVDTSVGRGYTF

d_gene: TRBD1
j_gene: TRBJ1-1
abundance: few
v_gene: TRBV29-1
CDR3nt: TGCAGCGTTGAAGATCAGGGGGACACTGAAGCTTTCTTT
CDR3aa: CSVEDQGDTEAFF

d_gene: TRBD1
j_gene: TRBJ1-1
abundance: -
v_gene: TRBV6-1
CDR3nt: TGTGCCAGCAGGAAGGGACAGACCAACACTGAAGCTTTCTTT
CDR3aa: CASRKGQTNTEAFF

d_gene: -
j_gene: TRBJ1-2
abundance: -
v_gene: TRBV5-4
CDR3nt: TGTGCCAGCAGCTTATTGGGGGGGCGCAGAGGCTACACCTTC
CDR3aa: CASSLLGGRRGYTF

d_gene: -
j_gene: TRBJ2-1
abundance: -
v_gene: TRBV5-8
CDR3nt: TGTGCCAGCAGCTTTATCCGGGACTTGAATTCCTACAATGAGCAGTTCTTC
CDR3aa: CASSFIRDLNSYNEQFF

d_gene: -
j_gene: TRBJ2-7
abundance: -
v_gene: TRBV11-3
CDR3nt: TGTGCCAGCAGCTTAGATCAAGACAGGAACTACGAGCAGTACTTC
CDR3aa: CASSLDQDRNYEQYF

d_gene: -
j_gene: TRBJ1-4
abundance: -
v_gene: TRBV4-1
CDR3nt: TGCGCCAGCAGCCCTCGGAATGTTGGCGAGCGGCTGTTTTTT
CDR3aa: CASSPRNVGERLFF

d_gene: TRBD2
j_gene: TRBJ2-3
abundance: -
v_gene: TRBV5-1
CDR3nt: TGCGCCAGCGCACCGGGAGGGCAAATCACAGATACGCAGTATTTT
CDR3aa: CASAPGGQITDTQYF

d_gene: TRBD2
j_gene: TRBJ2-7
abundance: -
v_gene: TRBV29-1
CDR3nt: TGTAGCGTAGGGACTAGCGGTTCCCACGAGCAGTACTTC
CDR3aa: CSVGTSGSHEQYF

d_gene: TRBD1
j_gene: TRBJ1-5
abundance: once
v_gene: TRBV27
CDR3nt: TGTGCCAGCAGTAGACAGGGGATTGAACCCCAGCATTTT
CDR3aa: CASSRQGIEPQHF

d_gene: -
j_gene: TRBJ1-2
abundance: -
v_gene: TRBV10-3
CDR3nt: TGTGCCATCAGTAGTAGAACACAGGGACGAGGCTACACCTTC
CDR3aa: CAISSRTQGRGYTF

d_gene: TRBD2
j_gene: TRBJ2-7
abundance: -
v_gene: TRBV18
CDR3nt: TGTGCCAGCTCACCACCAGCGGGGGACGAGCAGTACTTC
CDR3aa: CASSPPAGDEQYF

d_gene: -
j_gene: TRBJ1-5
abundance: -
v_gene: TRBV5-1
CDR3nt: TGCGCCAGCAGCCCGGACAGCCCAAGCAATCAGCCCCAGCATTTT
CDR3aa: CASSPDSPSNQPQHF

d_gene: -
j_gene: TRBJ1-2
abundance: once
v_gene: TRBV2
CDR3nt: TGTGCCAGCAGTGCCCGCGGGGCCAACTATGGCTACACCTTC
CDR3aa: CASSARGANYGYTF

d_gene: TRBD1
j_gene: TRBJ2-1
abundance: -
v_gene: TRBV29-1
CDR3nt: TGCACCATCCTAACAGGGGGCAATGAGCAGTTCTTC
CDR3aa: CTILTGGNEQFF

d_gene: TRBD1
j_gene: TRBJ2-2
abundance: -
v_gene: TRBV6-1
CDR3nt: TGTGCCAGCAGTGAAGCTTACCAGACAGGGCCAATTGACGGGGAGCTGTTTTTT
CDR3aa: CASSEAYQTGPIDGELFF

d_gene: -
j_gene: TRBJ2-3
abundance: few
v_gene: TRBV25-1
CDR3nt: TGTGCCAGCAGTGACCCCATGAGAAGTAGCACAGATACGCAGTATTTT
CDR3aa: CASSDPMRSSTDTQYF

d_gene: -
j_gene: TRBJ1-2
abundance: few
v_gene: TRBV5-6
CDR3nt: TGTGCCAGCAGCTTGGGAGCATCTGCAGGTGGCTACACCTTC
CDR3aa: CASSLGASAGGYTF

d_gene: TRBD2
j_gene: TRBJ2-1
abundance: -
v_gene: TRBV10-2
CDR3nt: TGCGCCAGCAGCCCGGGACTAGCGGTTGAGCAGTTCTTC
CDR3aa: CASSPGLAVEQFF

d_gene: -
j_gene: TRBJ2-7
abundance: -
v_gene: TRBV6-5
CDR3nt: TGTGCCAGCAGTTGGGGGGACTCCTCCTACGAGCAGTACTTC
CDR3aa: CASSWGDSSYEQYF